The text below deals with one T cell receptor (beta chain). Its antigen is unidentified. This sample is drawn from a study of shared clonotypes between healthy human individuals. Study at large: A couple of women and a few men aged 18 to 49 made up the donors.

Deep-level settings were used for running the assay. Sequencing used immunoSEQ multiplex PCR; TCRdb keeps in-frame clones, though not all of them. Among 2 million to 2.5 million clones listed, approximately 95% were seen once. Study outcomes and limitations: The naive CD4 repertoires of a handful of donors were compared, and approximately 4.5% of clonotypes were shared. Generation probabilities were higher for clonotypes shared across all four sorted-subset donors than for unshared ones.

V was pared by 7 bases and J by 6 bases, with 7 bases of the junction left unmatched. The germline CDR1 and CDR2 sequences are MGHRA and YSYEKL. This CDR3 comprises 14 residues. This TCR came from a man between 18 and 35 years old in good health. The chain has TRBV4-1 and TRBJ2-1; 9 positions agree with TRBD2. The sequenced material came from naive CD4+ T cells sorted from blood. Noted subset: CD45RA+ positively selected. The CDR3 sequence: CASKSWRGGNEQFF. CDR3 DNA sequence: TGCGCCAGCAAAAGCTGGCGGGGGGGCAATGAGCAGTTCTTC.